The TCR beta chain described here comes from a study of early T cells in non-severe SARS-CoV-2 infection. The CDR3 has 14 residues. The V end was cut by 4 bases, the J end by 3 bases, with 11 bases between. Germline V gene sequence: CDR1 SGHTA, CDR2 FQGNSA. There are a few counts of this clonotype. TCRdb reprocessed the 5' RACE reads with MiXCR, giving one entry per CDR3 protein. The profile shows about 70,000 distinct CDR3 sequences, roughly 15% of them singletons. The material sequenced was whole blood, taken at baseline. This chain uses TRBV7-2 with TRBJ2-3; tentatively, D is TRBD2 (5 bases). The clonotype comes from an adult who was a healthcare worker with PCR-confirmed SARS-CoV-2 infection or an uninfected control (not recorded which). This CDR3 is CASSSRDGTDTQYF. CDR3 bases: TGTGCCAGCAGCTCCCGGGATGGTACAGATACGCAGTATTTT.